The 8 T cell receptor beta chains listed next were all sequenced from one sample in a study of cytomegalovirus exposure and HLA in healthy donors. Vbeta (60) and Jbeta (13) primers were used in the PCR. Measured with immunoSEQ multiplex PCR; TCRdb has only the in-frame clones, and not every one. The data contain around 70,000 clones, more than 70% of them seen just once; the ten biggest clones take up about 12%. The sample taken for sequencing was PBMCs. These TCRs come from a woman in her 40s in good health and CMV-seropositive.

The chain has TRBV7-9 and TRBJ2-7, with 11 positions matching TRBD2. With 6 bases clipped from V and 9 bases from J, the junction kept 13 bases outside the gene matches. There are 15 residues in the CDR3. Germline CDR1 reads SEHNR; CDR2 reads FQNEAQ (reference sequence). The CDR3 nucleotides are TGTGCCAGCAGTACCCCGGGACTAGCGGACCTGGCGCAGTACTTC. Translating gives CASSTPGLADLAQYF.

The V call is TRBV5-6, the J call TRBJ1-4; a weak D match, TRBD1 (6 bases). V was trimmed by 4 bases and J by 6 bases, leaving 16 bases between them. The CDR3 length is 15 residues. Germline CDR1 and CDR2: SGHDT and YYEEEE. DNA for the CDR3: TGTGCCAGCAGCCGACTCGGACAGCACGATGAAAAACTGTTTTTT. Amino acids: CASSRLGQHDEKLFF. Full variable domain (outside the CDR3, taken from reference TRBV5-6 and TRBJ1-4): DAGVTQSPTHLIKTRGQQVTLRCSPKSGHDTVSWYQQALGQGPQFIFQYYEEEERQRGNFPDRFSGHQFPNYSSELNVNALLLGDSALYLCASSRLGQHDEKLFFGSGTQLSVL.

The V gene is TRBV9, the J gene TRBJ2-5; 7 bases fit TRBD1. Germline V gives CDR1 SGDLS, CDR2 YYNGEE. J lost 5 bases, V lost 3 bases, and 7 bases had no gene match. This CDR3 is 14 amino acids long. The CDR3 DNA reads TGTGCCAGCAGCGCCGGGACAGTTTATGAGACCCAGTACTTC. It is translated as CASSAGTVYETQYF.

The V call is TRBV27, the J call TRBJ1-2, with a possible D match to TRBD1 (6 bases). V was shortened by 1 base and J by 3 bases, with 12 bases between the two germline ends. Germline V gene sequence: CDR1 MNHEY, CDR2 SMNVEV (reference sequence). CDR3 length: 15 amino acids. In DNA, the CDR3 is TGTGCCAGCAGTTTATTAGGGACACCTCACTATGGCTACACCTTC. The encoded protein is CASSLLGTPHYGYTF.

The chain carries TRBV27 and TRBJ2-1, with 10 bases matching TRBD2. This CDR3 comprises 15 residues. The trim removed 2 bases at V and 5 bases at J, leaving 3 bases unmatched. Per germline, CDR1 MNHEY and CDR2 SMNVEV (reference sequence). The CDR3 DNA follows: TGTGCCAGCAGTTTAGGGCTAGCGGGGGACAATGAGCAGTTCTTC. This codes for CASSLGLAGDNEQFF.

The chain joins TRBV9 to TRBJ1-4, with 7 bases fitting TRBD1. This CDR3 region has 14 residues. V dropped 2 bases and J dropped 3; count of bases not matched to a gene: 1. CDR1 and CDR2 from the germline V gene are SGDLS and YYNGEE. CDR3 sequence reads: CASSVGTANEKLFF. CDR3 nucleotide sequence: TGTGCCAGCAGCGTCGGGACAGCTAATGAAAAACTGTTTTTT.

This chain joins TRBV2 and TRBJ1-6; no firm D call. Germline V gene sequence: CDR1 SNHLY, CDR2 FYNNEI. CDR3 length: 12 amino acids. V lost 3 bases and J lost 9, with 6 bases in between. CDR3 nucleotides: TGTGCCAGCAGTGACATTAGTTCACCCCTCCACTTT. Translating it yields CASSDISSPLHF.

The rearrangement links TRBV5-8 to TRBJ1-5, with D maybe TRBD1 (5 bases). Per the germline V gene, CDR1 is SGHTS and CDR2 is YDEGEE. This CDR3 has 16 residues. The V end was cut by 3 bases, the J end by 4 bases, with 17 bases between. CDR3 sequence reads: CASSSLGGGMNQPQHF. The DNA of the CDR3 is TGTGCCAGCAGCTCACTCGGGGGGGGGATGAATCAGCCCCAGCATTTT.